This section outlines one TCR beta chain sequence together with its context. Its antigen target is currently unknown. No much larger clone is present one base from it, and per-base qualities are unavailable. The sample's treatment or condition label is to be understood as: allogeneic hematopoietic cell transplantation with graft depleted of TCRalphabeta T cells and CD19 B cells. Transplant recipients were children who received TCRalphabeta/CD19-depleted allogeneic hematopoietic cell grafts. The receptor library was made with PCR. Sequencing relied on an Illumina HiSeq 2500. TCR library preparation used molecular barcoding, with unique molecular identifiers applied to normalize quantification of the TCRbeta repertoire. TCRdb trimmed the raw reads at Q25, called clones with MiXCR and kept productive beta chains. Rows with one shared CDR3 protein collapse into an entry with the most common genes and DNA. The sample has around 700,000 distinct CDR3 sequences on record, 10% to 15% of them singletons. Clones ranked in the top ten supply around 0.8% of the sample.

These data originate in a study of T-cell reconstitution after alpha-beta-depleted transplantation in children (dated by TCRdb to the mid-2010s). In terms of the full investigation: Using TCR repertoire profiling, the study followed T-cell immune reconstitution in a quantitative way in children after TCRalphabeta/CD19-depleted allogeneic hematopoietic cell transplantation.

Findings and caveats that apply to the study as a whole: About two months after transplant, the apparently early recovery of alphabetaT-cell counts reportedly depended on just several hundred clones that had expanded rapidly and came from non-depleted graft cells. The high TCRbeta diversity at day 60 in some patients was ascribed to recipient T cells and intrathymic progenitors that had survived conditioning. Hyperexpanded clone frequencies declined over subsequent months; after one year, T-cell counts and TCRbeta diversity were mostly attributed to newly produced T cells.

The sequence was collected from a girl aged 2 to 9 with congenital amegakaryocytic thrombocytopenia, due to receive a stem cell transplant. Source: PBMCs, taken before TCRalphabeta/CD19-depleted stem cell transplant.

The CDR3 protein is CASSISANTEAFF. The nucleotide sequence is given as TGTGCCAGCAGTATCAGTGCGAACACTGAAGCTTTCTTT. The chain employs TRBV27 and TRBJ1-1, with an unclear D gene assignment. The CDR3 goes from the cysteine to the phenylalanine over 13 residues. Only the CDR3 region is kept as DNA, spanning 39 bases read in frame from base 1. Relative to germline, V is 5 bases shorter and J is 1 base shorter, with 8 bases between their ends. The germline V gene (reference sequence) yields MNHEY for CDR1 and SMNVEV for CDR2.